This TCR beta chain was recorded in a study of OX40 agonist ivuxolimab in advanced cancers. Using immunoSEQ multiplex PCR, the repertoire was profiled, and TCRdb retains in-frame clones only, with some absent. The table includes about 48,000 clones, under 85% detected once. The CDR3 runs to 15 residues. The V end was cut by 6 bases, the J end by 1 base, with 14 bases between. CDR1 and CDR2 (germline): LGHNA, YNFKEQ. The clonotype was recovered from an adult with an advanced solid tumor such as melanoma, head and neck, liver or kidney cancer. The gene calls are TRBV4-2 and TRBJ2-3; D gene unclear. The sequencing used CD4+ or CD8+ T cells sorted from blood, collected in a trial of the OX40 agonist ivuxolimab. In DNA, the CDR3 is TGTGCCAGCAGTCAGACGAGAACGGGCACAGATACGCAGTATTTT. As protein: CASSQTRTGTDTQYF.